What follows describes a single TCR beta chain. These data come from a study of blood T cell repertoires in COVID-19. Across the study: COVID-19 samples collected from the United States, Italy and Spain covered acute and convalescent phases. Sources were T cells, B-cell-depleted T cells, or PBMCs; the material itself was cDNA or gDNA.

Trimming took 1 base from V and 6 from J, leaving 18 bases between them. The CDR3 runs 17 residues. Germline-derived CDR1 and CDR2 are LNHNV and YYDKDF (reference sequence). TCRdb keeps only in-frame clones here, not all; method: immunoSEQ multiplex PCR. The data show 100,000 or so clones, approximately 86% seen once. Sequencing was done on a sample of peripheral blood. This sequence originates from a man aged 50 to 59 with active or convalescent COVID-19. This chain joins TRBV15 and TRBJ2-2; D possibly corresponds to TRBD1 (5 bases). This CDR3 reads CATSRVRGRRLPGELFF. The CDR3 nucleotides are TGTGCCACCAGCAGAGTTAGGGGCAGGAGACTCCCCGGGGAGCTGTTTTTT.